A single sample gave rise to the 21 T cell receptor beta chains below, sequenced in a study of CD8 T cells in ankylosing spondylitis. TCRdb reprocessed the 5' RACE reads with MiXCR, giving one entry per CDR3 protein. The profile covers 180,000 or so distinct CDR3 sequences, with roughly 12% appearing a single time and almost 30% taken by the ten largest. The material sequenced was blood, either unsorted or a sorted T cell fraction (not recorded which). The receptor set was obtained from a male donor with ankylosing spondylitis or in good health (not recorded which).

This clonotype has a handful of counts. The chain links TRBV7-2 to TRBJ1-6; 9 nucleotides agree with TRBD1. With 5 bases clipped from V and 7 bases from J, the junction kept 6 bases outside the gene matches. CDR1 and CDR2 (germline): SGHTA, FQGNSA. The CDR3 is 15 amino acids. The CDR3 region has the DNA TGTGCCAGCAGCGCCGGGACAGGGTACAATTCACCCCTCCACTTT. It translates to CASSAGTGYNSPLHF.

This clonotype was counted many times. The chain joins TRBV19 to TRBJ1-6, with 8 bases matching TRBD1. The J segment lost 7 bases and the V segment lost 5 bases, leaving 4 bases of the junction unmatched. Germline V lookup: CDR1 LNHDA, CDR2 SQIVND (reference sequence). CDR3 length: 14 amino acids. The CDR3 DNA follows: TGTGCCAGTAGTGTGGGACAGGCCAATTCACCCCTCCACTTT. It encodes CASSVGQANSPLHF.

This clonotype was seen at least ten times. The chain uses TRBV28 and TRBJ2-3; D remains unclear. V lost 4 bases, J lost 2 bases, and 4 bases lay in between. The CDR3 consists of 12 residues. CDR1 and CDR2 (germline): MDHEN, SYDVKM. In DNA, the CDR3 is TGTGCCAGCAGTTCTTACACAGATACGCAGTATTTT. Its protein product is CASSSYTDTQYF. Variable domain in full (rest from reference TRBV28 and TRBJ2-3): DVKVTQSSRYLVKRTGEKVFLECVQDMDHENMFWYRQDPGLGLRLIYFSYDVKMKEKGDIPEGYSVSREKKERFSLILESASTNQTSMYLCASSSYTDTQYFGPGTRLTVL.

This rearrangement joins TRBV6-1 to TRBJ2-7, with D perhaps matching TRBD1 (6 bases). Deletions cut 5 bases from V and 4 bases from J, with 18 bases between. The CDR3 is made up of 15 amino acids. Germline CDR1 reads MNHNS; CDR2 reads SASEGT. CDR3 nucleotides: TGTGCCAGCAGTCTAGCCAGAGGACAGCGATACGAGCAGTACTTC. Residues: CASSLARGQRYEQYF.

This clonotype was recorded many times. This chain connects TRBV4-1 to TRBJ2-6; no clear D gene. With 4 bases removed from V and 7 bases from J, the gap between germline ends came to 8 bases. This CDR3 contains 13 residues. Per the germline V gene, CDR1 is MGHRA and CDR2 is YSYEKL. For the CDR3, the DNA is TGCGCCAGCAGCCCTCCTGAAGCCAACGTCCTGACTTTC. It is translated as CASSPPEANVLTF.

This clonotype was detected a few times. The rearrangement links TRBV12-3 or TRBV12-4 to TRBJ1-2; 7 bases align to TRBD1. J gave up 4 bases and V 5 bases, and 10 bases lay outside the gene matches. The CDR3 length is 15 residues. CDR3 protein: CASSKPGQRSYGYTF. The CDR3 DNA reads TGTGCCAGCAGTAAGCCGGGACAGCGTTCCTATGGCTACACCTTC.

This clonotype was seen repeatedly, ten times or more. The J gene is TRBJ2-4, the V gene TRBV2; D not resolved. V gave up 4 bases and J gave up 0 bases, with 16 bases separating them. Germline V gene lookup returns CDR1 SNHLY and CDR2 FYNNEI. This CDR3 has 17 residues. In DNA form, the CDR3 reads TGTGCCAGCAGTGCTTCCTTTCCCACCCTAGCCAAAAACATTCAGTACTTC. Translation: CASSASFPTLAKNIQYF.

This clonotype was seen at least ten times. The CDR3 spells CASSKTSARTDTQYF. In DNA, the CDR3 is TGTGCCAGCAGCAAAACTAGCGCCCGCACAGATACGCAGTATTTT. The genes are TRBV5-6 and TRBJ2-3; 7 bases match TRBD2. The CDR3 runs to 15 residues. Germline trimming cut 4 bases from V and 1 base from J; bases unmatched to any gene: 6. Looked up from germline, CDR1 is SGHDT and CDR2 is YYEEEE.

This clonotype occurred a few times. The chain has TRBV5-1 and TRBJ1-1; unclear D gene. Germline CDR1 is SGHRS and CDR2 is YFSETQ. The V and J ends lost 0 bases and 4 bases respectively, with 10 bases between them. The CDR3 covers 14 residues. The CDR3 nucleotides read TGCGCCAGCAGCTTGGCCAGTAGCAGCACTGAAGCTTTCTTT. Its protein is CASSLASSSTEAFF.

This clonotype was seen a few times. V gene TRBV27 combines with J gene TRBJ2-3; 8 bases match TRBD2. Germline V gene lookup returns CDR1 MNHEY and CDR2 SMNVEV (reference sequence). The CDR3 has 15 amino acids. Losses at the gene ends were 7 bases for V and 2 bases for J; bases not matched to a gene: 8. CDR3 protein: CASTGGRGVTDTQYF. The CDR3, as DNA: TGTGCCAGCACCGGCGGGCGGGGGGTCACAGATACGCAGTATTTT.

The sample holds many counts of this clonotype. The CDR3 nucleotides are TGTGCCAGCAGTTACTTCGGAGGGTTGGGGAATTCACCCCTCCACTTT. Protein: CASSYFGGLGNSPLHF. This chain uses TRBV6-5 with TRBJ1-6; D unresolved. The germline V gene encodes CDR1 MNHEY and CDR2 SVGAGI. This CDR3 contains 16 residues. With 1 base removed from V and 7 bases from J, the gap between germline ends came to 14 bases.

Turning to this clonotype: This may come from a read error, since a much larger clone is one base off. This chain connects TRBV12-3 or TRBV12-4 to TRBJ2-1; D remains ambiguous. The CDR3 length is 13 residues. CDR3 loop: CASSFPSYNEQLF. The CDR3 nucleotides are TGTGCCAGCAGTTTCCCTTCTTACAATGAGCAGCTCTTC.

This clonotype was counted only a few times. This may be a read error, as it is one base from a much larger clone. The CDR3 nucleotides are TGTACCAGCAGTTTAATTCGGGGCACTGAAGCTTTCTTT. Translated, it gives CTSSLIRGTEAFF. The gene calls are TRBV28 and TRBJ1-1; no clear D gene. The CDR3 has 13 residues. CDR1 is MDHEN and CDR2 is SYDVKM in the germline V gene.

Ten or more counts support this clonotype. J is TRBJ1-1 and V is TRBV2; 10 nucleotides align to TRBD1. CDR3 length: 13 amino acids. Germline trimming cut 8 bases from V and 4 bases from J; bases unmatched to any gene: 4. The V gene's germline CDR1 is SNHLY and CDR2 FYNNEI. The CDR3 DNA is TGTGCCAGCGGACAGGGGGTGGTCACTGAAGCTTTCTTT. Its translation: CASGQGVVTEAFF. Drawing the rest from reference TRBV2 and TRBJ1-1, the complete variable domain is EPEVTQTPSHQVTQMGQEVILRCVPISNHLYFYWYRQILGQKVEFLVSFYNNEISEKSEIFDDQFSVERPDGSNFTLKIRSTKLEDSAMYFCASGQGVVTEAFFGQGTRLTVV.

The chain links TRBV9 to TRBJ2-1; D is perhaps TRBD2 (7 bases). Germline V CDR1 and CDR2: SGDLS, YYNGEE. The CDR3 runs 15 residues. Trimming removed 4 bases at V and 5 bases at J, with 16 bases between. The CDR3, as DNA: TGTGCCAGCAGCTCCTCGGGGGGCAGGAACAATGAGCAGTTCTTC. Residues: CASSSSGGRNNEQFF.

This clonotype was counted at least ten times. One end of the junction varies from germline; a read error may be responsible. This chain joins TRBV28 and TRBJ1-1, with D possibly being TRBD1 (5 bases). The CDR3 is 15 amino acids. Germline lookup yields CDR1 MDHEN and CDR2 SYDVKM. This CDR3 is CASSSIAGQNPEAFF. CDR3 nucleotides: TGTGCCAGCAGTTCCATCGCGGGGCAGAACCCTGAAGCTTTCTTT.

This clonotype was seen repeatedly, ten times or more. CDR3 nucleotide sequence: TGCGCCAGCAGCTTCCTGGACGTATCCGGGGGGGAGCTGTTTTTT. This encodes CASSFLDVSGGELFF. J is TRBJ2-2 and V is TRBV5-1; D is uncertain. Looked up from germline, CDR1 is SGHRS and CDR2 is YFSETQ. V gave up 2 bases and J gave up 8 bases, with 16 bases separating them. The CDR3 length is 15 residues.

This clonotype occurred many times. The J gene is TRBJ1-3, the V gene TRBV20-1; D gene unclear. The ends were cut back, 3 bases at V and 2 bases at J, with 14 bases in the middle. The CDR3 totals 15 residues. Germline V lookup: CDR1 DFQATT, CDR2 SNEGSKA (reference sequence). Written as DNA, the CDR3 is TGCAGTGCTAGCCCCGGGAATGTCGCTGGAAACACCATATATTTT. Protein sequence: CSASPGNVAGNTIYF.

In its sample, this clonotype was seen many times. The V call is TRBV3-1, the J call TRBJ1-6; unclear D gene. The CDR3 contains 15 residues. Germline CDR1 and CDR2: LGHDT and YNNKEL (reference sequence). Trimming pared 3 bases from V and 0 bases from J, leaving 6 bases between. For the CDR3, the DNA is TGTGCCAGCAGCCAGATTAGCTCCTATAATTCACCCCTCCACTTT. It is translated as CASSQISSYNSPLHF.

This clonotype was detected only a few times. The chain uses TRBV28 and TRBJ2-2; 9 nucleotides agree with TRBD2. The germline CDR1 and CDR2 sequences are MDHEN and SYDVKM. V was pared by 5 bases and J by 5 bases, with 12 bases of the junction left unmatched. This CDR3 contains 17 residues. The CDR3 nucleotides read TGTGCCAGCAGTCCACGTATGGCGGGGGGGCCGACCGGGGAGCTGTTTTTT. Its translation is CASSPRMAGGPTGELFF.

This clonotype was detected ten times or more. The genes are TRBV24-1 and TRBJ2-7, with 9 bases lining up with TRBD2. The CDR3 has 13 residues. Germline V lookup: CDR1 KGHDR, CDR2 SFDVKD. The ends lost 2 bases at V and 5 bases at J; junction bases unmatched: 0. Here the CDR3 DNA reads TGTGCCACCAGTGATTGGACTAGCGACGAGCAGTACTTC. Encoded protein: CATSDWTSDEQYF.